The clone carrying this T cell receptor (beta chain) has just a few counts. The CDR3 spans 13 residues. In germline, CDR1 is MNHNS, CDR2 SASEGT. Trimming shortened V by 6 bases and J by 4 bases, and 13 bases separated the two germline ends. TCRdb independently ran MiXCR on the RT-PCR reads; one entry per CDR3 protein. Here the sample spans around 710,000 distinct CDR3 sequences, about 15% being singletons. This record comes from a study of response to subunit inactivated influenza vaccine. The V gene is TRBV6-1, the J gene TRBJ2-7; D gene uncertain. The receptor was isolated from a man aged 45-65 years who received an inactivated influenza vaccine. The sample was PBMCs from blood, taken 14 to 15 days before vaccination. The DNA of the CDR3 is TGTGCCAGCAGCGACAACCGACCTTACGAGCAGTACTTC. Its translation is CASSDNRPYEQYF.